The clone carrying this T cell receptor beta chain was seen a handful of times. Its cognate antigen is unknown. The data derive from a study of cytomegalovirus exposure and HLA in healthy donors. The CDR3 has 17 residues. CDR1 and CDR2 (germline): LGHNA, YNFKEQ. The germline V and J ends were trimmed by 2 bases and 6 bases, with 22 bases remaining between them. General study results and limits: A previous analysis found most TCR beta V segments productive roughly 87% or roughly 30% of the time. In a later analysis, specific HLA alleles were associated with around 17,000 TCR beta sequences at a 0.05 false discovery rate. The classifier, whose performance was assessed in both the original and validation cohorts, reportedly diagnosed cytomegalovirus status with high specificity and sensitivity.

The PCR used 60 Vbeta and 13 Jbeta primers. Original processing methods: In a later analysis, the count reached 82 million or so unique TCR beta chains, with approximately 11 million shared. Clones were read by immunoSEQ multiplex PCR, and TCRdb kept only the in-frame ones, dropping some. V, J and clone size are those of that table, while D and trimming were read from the DNA. Here the sample spans 140,000 to 150,000 clones, roughly 9.7% being singletons. Sequencing was performed on PBMCs. This chain links TRBV4-2 with TRBJ1-1; D not certain. The clonotype originates from a man aged 50 or older in good health and CMV-seronegative. The CDR3 DNA reads TGTGCCAGCAGCCAACTCCTCCCGACAATTGAGTTCCCTGAAGCTTTCTTT. Translated, it gives CASSQLLPTIEFPEAFF.